One sample yielded the 27 T cell receptor beta chains listed below, sequenced in a study of blood T cells in healthy people across ages. Then a second PCR, running about 6 to 11 cycles, was carried out with a sample-barcoded 5' primer and a J-beta primer mix. TCRdb ran MiXCR on the 5' RACE reads and lists one entry per CDR3 protein. The sample records about 1.6 million distinct CDR3 sequences, about 31% being singletons. Sequencing was carried out using blood. All receptors derive from a woman aged 25 to 39 in good health.

The sample holds one count of this clonotype. An end of the junction differs from the germline gene, which may be a read error. This rearrangement joins TRBV9 to TRBJ2-3; D is possibly TRBD1 (5 bases). Germline CDR1 is SGDLS and CDR2 is YYNGEE. The CDR3 covers 16 residues. CDR3 in amino acids: CARSPHGAVWGDTQYF. Written as DNA, the CDR3 is TGTGCCCGCAGTCCCCATGGGGCGGTCTGGGGAGATACGCAGTATTTT.

This clonotype turned up a few times. This chain uses TRBV6-6 with TRBJ2-5, with 7 bases matching TRBD2. The CDR3 consists of 14 residues. The V gene end was trimmed by 6 bases and the J gene end by 3 bases; junction bases not matched to a gene: 7. Germline CDR1 MNHNY, CDR2 SVGAGI (reference sequence). CDR3 nucleotide sequence: TGTGCCAGCAGGAGGGAGGGCTTGGAAGAGACCCAGTACTTC. It codes for CASRREGLEETQYF.

This clonotype has a handful of counts. The V and J genes are TRBV30 and TRBJ2-5; tentatively, D is TRBD2 (7 bases). V was shortened by 2 bases and J by 5 bases, with 15 bases between the two germline ends. From germline, CDR1 is GTSNPN and CDR2 SVGIG (reference sequence). The CDR3 consists of 14 residues. The DNA of the CDR3 is TGTGCCTGGAGTAGGGGGGGCAGTGTGGAGACCCAGTACTTC. Translated, it gives CAWSRGGSVETQYF.

This clonotype was seen at least ten times. V is TRBV5-6 and J is TRBJ2-1, with D perhaps matching TRBD2 (5 bases). This CDR3 region has 14 residues. Germline assignment: CDR1 SGHDT and CDR2 YYEEEE. Trimming left V 7 bases short and J 4 bases short, with 15 bases between. The DNA of the CDR3 is TGTGCCAGCTCGGTCCAGCGGATGTACAATGAGCAGTTCTTC. As protein: CASSVQRMYNEQFF.

J is TRBJ1-1 and V is TRBV4-1, with D tentatively TRBD1 (5 bases). Trimming left V 0 bases short and J 0 bases short, with 11 bases between. The CDR3 extends over 16 amino acids. CDR1 and CDR2 from the germline V gene are MGHRA and YSYEKL. The CDR3 DNA is TGCGCCAGCAGCCAAGATCGGGGCAGGTTGAACACTGAAGCTTTCTTT. It specifies CASSQDRGRLNTEAFF.

The chain couples TRBV2 to TRBJ2-5; 7 positions match TRBD2. The length of the CDR3 is 14 residues. Germline lookup yields CDR1 SNHLY and CDR2 FYNNEI. Trimming at V came to 2 bases and at J to 4 bases, leaving 4 bases not matched to a gene. The CDR3 DNA reads TGTGCCAGCAGTGAATCGAAGCGGGGAGAGACCCAGTACTTC. This codes for CASSESKRGETQYF.

The J gene is TRBJ2-7, the V gene TRBV24-1; the D gene could be TRBD1 or TRBD2 (5 bases each). Germline V gene sequence: CDR1 KGHDR, CDR2 SFDVKD. This CDR3 has 14 amino acids. With 3 bases removed from V and 4 bases from J, the gap between germline ends came to 12 bases. The CDR3 sequence: CATSDPGPFYEQYF. CDR3 sequence (DNA): TGTGCCACCAGTGATCCGGGACCTTTTTACGAGCAGTACTTC.

With respect to this clonotype: At one of its ends the junction is not consistent with the germline gene, which may arise from a read error. The chain joins TRBV4-1 to TRBJ2-5; possibly TRBD2 for D (6 bases). This CDR3 region has 16 residues. Germline loops: CDR1 MGHRA, CDR2 YSYEKL. CDR3 coding DNA: TGCGCCAGCAGCCCCCGGCTGGGACTGGGAAAAGAGACCCGGTACTTC. This gives the protein CASSPRLGLGKETRYF.

This rearrangement joins TRBV10-3 to TRBJ1-5, with D perhaps matching TRBD1 (5 bases). Germline V CDR1 and CDR2: ENHRY, SYGVKD. Trimming removed 0 bases from V and 1 base from J, with 10 bases in between. This CDR3 has 16 residues. As DNA, the CDR3 is TGTGCCATCAGTGAGTCAGGGGTTGGGAGCAATCAGCCCCAGCATTTT. Translating it yields CAISESGVGSNQPQHF.

The chain recombines TRBV20-1 with TRBJ2-7; the match to TRBD1 covers 7 bases. Trimming took 1 base from V and 3 from J; bases not matched to a gene: 6. Germline V gene sequence: CDR1 DFQATT, CDR2 SNEGSKA (reference sequence). There are 14 residues in the CDR3. The CDR3 sequence is CSARAGQENYEQYF. In DNA, the CDR3 is TGCAGTGCTAGAGCCGGACAGGAGAACTACGAGCAGTACTTC.

V usage is TRBV6-1 and J usage is TRBJ2-1; TRBD2 might be the D (5 bases). Trimming removed 4 bases from V and 7 bases from J, with 17 bases in between. The CDR3 length is 15 residues. Germline V lookup: CDR1 MNHNS, CDR2 SASEGT. The CDR3: CASSGRAVGLNEQFF. The DNA for the CDR3 is TGTGCCAGCAGTGGACGAGCGGTGGGCCTAAATGAGCAGTTCTTC.

This clonotype came up once. V and J are TRBV30 and TRBJ2-5, with D possibly matching TRBD1 (6 bases). The CDR3 consists of 14 residues. Trimming shortened V by 3 bases and J by 2 bases, and 13 bases separated the two germline ends. Looked up from germline, CDR1 is GTSNPN and CDR2 is SVGIG (reference sequence). The DNA of the CDR3 is TGTGCCTGGAGCAGGGGTTTGACACAAGAGACCCAGTACTTC. Amino acid sequence: CAWSRGLTQETQYF.

This clonotype has just a few counts. The chain couples TRBV12-3 or TRBV12-4 to TRBJ2-1, with 7 positions matching TRBD2. The V and J ends lost 3 bases and 11 bases, in that order; junction bases with no gene match: 4. The CDR3 is 12 residues long. This CDR3 reads CASSLGTKQQFF. The CDR3 DNA is TGTGCCAGCAGTTTGGGGACTAAACAGCAGTTCTTC.

The chain uses TRBV29-1 and TRBJ1-5, with TRBD1 as a possible D gene (6 bases). Germline loops: CDR1 SQVTM, CDR2 ANQGSEA. V dropped 6 bases and J dropped 0 bases, with 9 bases sitting between them. The CDR3 totals 13 residues. CDR3 DNA sequence: TGCAGCGTAAGGGGGTCTAGCAATCAGCCCCAGCATTTT. This sequence encodes CSVRGSSNQPQHF. Looking up the rest from reference TRBV29-1 and TRBJ1-5 gives the full variable domain: SAVISQKPSRDICQRGTSLTIQCQVDSQVTMMFWYRQQPGQSLTLIATANQGSEATYESGFVIDKFPISRPNLTFSTLTVSNMSPEDSSIYLCSVRGSSNQPQHFGDGTRLSIL.

On this clonotype itself: One base away lies a much larger clone, so this may be a sequencing read error. The gene calls are TRBV29-1 and TRBJ2-1, with D uncertain. V lost 4 bases and J 4 bases, leaving 14 bases between the germline ends. Germline CDR1 is SQVTM and CDR2 is ANQGSEA. The CDR3 length is 14 residues. The CDR3 sequence: CSVAERMRYNEQFF. For the CDR3, the DNA is TGCAGCGTTGCAGAAAGGATGAGATACAATGAGCAGTTCTTC.

This clonotype appeared many times. The rearrangement links TRBV20-1 to TRBJ2-3; a possible D gene is TRBD2 (5 bases). The CDR3 is 17 residues long. From germline, CDR1 is DFQATT and CDR2 SNEGSKA (reference sequence). V was shortened by 3 bases and J by 0 bases, with 19 bases between the two germline ends. The CDR3: CSASDSVDSPSTDTQYF. The CDR3 DNA reads TGCAGTGCTAGCGATAGCGTCGATTCCCCTAGCACAGATACGCAGTATTTT.

This clonotype was recorded at least ten times. The chain's CDR3 is CASSLTGGSETQYF. The DNA for the CDR3 is TGTGCCAGCAGTTTGACTGGCGGGAGCGAGACCCAGTACTTC. This chain links TRBV12-3 or TRBV12-4 with TRBJ2-5; 7 bases match TRBD2. V shed 3 bases, J shed 5 bases, and the junction held 6 bases outside the gene matches. The CDR3 contains 14 residues.

The chain joins TRBV7-9 to TRBJ2-3, with 8 bases matching TRBD2. Germline CDR1 and CDR2: SEHNR and FQNEAQ (reference sequence). This CDR3 region has 18 residues. Losses at the gene ends were 5 bases for V and 3 bases for J; bases not matched to a gene: 16. The CDR3 spells CASSPPDDPAGETDTQYF. The CDR3 bases are TGTGCCAGCAGCCCCCCGGATGACCCAGCGGGGGAGACAGATACGCAGTATTTT. The full variable domain, its missing parts supplied by reference TRBV7-9 and TRBJ2-3, is DTGVSQNPRHKITKRGQNVTFRCDPISEHNRLYWYRQTLGQGPEFLTYFQNEAQLEKSRLLSDRFSAERPKGSFSTLEIQRTEQGDSAMYLCASSPPDDPAGETDTQYFGPGTRLTVL.

The chain joins TRBV30 to TRBJ2-3; D call uncertain. The germline V gene encodes CDR1 GTSNPN and CDR2 SVGIG (reference sequence). This CDR3 region has 11 residues. V dropped 2 bases and J dropped 6 bases, with 6 bases sitting between them. CDR3 coding DNA: TGTGCCTGGAGTTCCCCCGATACGCAGTATTTT. This encodes CAWSSPDTQYF. The whole variable domain, remainder taken from reference TRBV30 and TRBJ2-3, is SQTIHQWPATLVQPVGSPLSLECTVEGTSNPNLYWYRQAAGRGLQLLFYSVGIGQISSEVPQNLSASRPQDRQFILSSKKLLLSDSGFYLCAWSSPDTQYFGPGTRLTVL.

The V gene is TRBV27, the J gene TRBJ2-4; no definite D call. Matching the DNA end better, TRBJ2-7 makes the J call doubtful. The CDR3 covers 15 residues. Germline V gene lookup returns CDR1 MNHEY and CDR2 SMNVEV (reference sequence). The CDR3 DNA is TGTGCCAGCAGAGGTTCTGGGGTCTTTACCTACGAGCAGTACTTC. This gives the protein CASRGSGVFTYEQYF.

V usage is TRBV19 and J usage is TRBJ2-1; no clear D. This CDR3 spans 13 amino acids. CDR1 and CDR2 from the germline V gene are LNHDA and SQIVND (reference sequence). The ends were cut back, 2 bases at V and 5 bases at J, with 7 bases in the middle. Written as DNA, the CDR3 is TGTGCCAGTAGTATAATCCCAGACAATGAGCAGTTCTTC. Protein product: CASSIIPDNEQFF.

The chain recombines TRBV4-1 with TRBJ2-7; D ambiguous. Deletions cut 0 bases from V and 11 bases from J, with 14 bases between. Looked up from germline, CDR1 is MGHRA and CDR2 is YSYEKL. CDR3 length: 13 amino acids. The CDR3 spells CASSQELNFFEYF. The DNA for the CDR3 is TGCGCCAGCAGCCAAGAGTTGAACTTTTTTGAGTACTTC.

Worth noting for this clonotype: Given a much more abundant clone one base away, this may be a read error. The V gene is TRBV29-1, the J gene TRBJ2-3; D not certain. CDR3 length: 14 amino acids. Germline-derived CDR1 and CDR2 are SQVTM and ANQGSEA. CDR3 in amino acids: CSVESARSVDAQYF. The CDR3 DNA reads as TGCAGCGTTGAATCCGCCAGAAGTGTAGATGCGCAGTATTTT.

Note on this clonotype: This may be a read error, as it is one base from a much larger clone. This chain links TRBV27 with TRBJ2-3; D not resolved. V lost 4 bases and J 7 bases, leaving 18 bases between the germline ends. Per germline, CDR1 MNHEY and CDR2 SMNVEV (reference sequence). CDR3 length: 15 residues. The CDR3: CASSSGLKNKNTQYF. The CDR3 nucleotides are TGTGCCAGCAGTTCCGGTTTAAAGAACAAGAATACGCAGTATTTT.

This sequence joins TRBV18 and TRBJ2-2; maybe TRBD2 (7 bases). Germline V gene lookup returns CDR1 KGHSH and CDR2 LQKENI. Trimming removed 3 bases from V and 0 bases from J, with 14 bases in between. The CDR3 loop spans 17 amino acids. As DNA, the CDR3 is TGTGCCAGCTCACCGGGACTAAGGACAGCGAACACCGGGGAGCTGTTTTTT. The encoded protein is CASSPGLRTANTGELFF.

This clonotype was recorded a few times. The chain combines TRBV5-1 with TRBJ2-7; D possibly uses TRBD1 or TRBD2 (6 bases each). The DNA matches TRBJ2-5 better at its end, which makes the J call doubtful. CDR3 length equals 15 residues. From germline, CDR1 is SGHRS and CDR2 YFSETQ. The CDR3, as DNA: TGCGCCAGCAGCTTGGAGGGGGGAGTAGGAGAGACCCAGTACTTC. This sequence encodes CASSLEGGVGETQYF.

The chain combines TRBV6-1 with TRBJ2-1, with D possibly matching TRBD1 (6 bases). The germline CDR1 and CDR2 sequences are MNHNS and SASEGT. The CDR3 sequence is 12 residues long. V lost 9 bases to trimming and J lost 10 bases, with 16 bases between them. CDR3 coding DNA: TGTGCCAGTAAGAGGCAGGGGTTGGAGCAGTTCTTC. It is translated as CASKRQGLEQFF.